This TCR beta chain was profiled in a study of cytomegalovirus exposure and HLA in healthy donors (dated by TCRdb to 2015 to 2018). Turning to the overall study: According to an earlier analysis of several hundred of the donors, 200 million or so T cells yielded roughly 100 million unique TCR beta sequences and approximately 300 Gb of sequence data. A later analysis re-examined previously published TCR beta repertoires from more than 550 donors and added high-resolution HLA genotyping to investigate patterns of TCR occurrence. Using immunosequencing, the study profiled T cell repertoires from around 670 subjects and related those repertoires to cytomegalovirus serostatus. In an earlier analysis of around 540 of the donors, high-throughput TCR beta sequencing was used to judge whether each TCR beta V gene segment behaved as functional or pseudogenic. The genetic ancestry cluster associated with self-reported Caucasian donors included about four fifths of the roughly 400 genotyped donors. On average, about 200,000 unique TCR beta nucleotide sequences were sequenced per donor among 300 to 500 genotyped donors of the cohort, with about 19% of those sequences being non-productive. About five DR-DQ haplotypes were handled as single units for association and clustering because linkage in the cohort was strong. Alongside the repertoire data, information on donor age, sex, ethnicity and CMV serostatus was compiled. In the later analysis, no new phenotypic data were used to find candidate immune exposures; instead, reliance was placed on TCR beta sequences and their occurrence across donors. The study aimed to test whether signatures of past pathogen exposure could be identified by cataloging public T cell receptors. High-throughput TCR immunosequencing, statistical association of individual TCRs with disease status, and machine learning were combined to predict cytomegalovirus infection status. HLA typing covered class I and class II loci at four-digit resolution. An early release that covered more than 550 HLA-typed donors contained approximately 300 gigabases of sequencing data and 70 million to 100 million unique TCR sequences. The number of typed donors differed by locus: about 620-630 for A, B, C, DRB1 and DQB1; approximately 530 for DQA1; over 600 for DPA1; and about 470 for DPB1. Every repertoire in the discovery cohort had been generated on one and the same sequencing platform. A separate validation cohort of approximately 120 different subjects was used in addition to the approximately 640-subject first cohort. A later genetic analysis took genome-wide SNP genotypes for about three fifths of the roughly 670 donors and used that subset as a discovery cohort.

Between the V and J ends, shortened by 6 bases and 4 bases respectively, the junction contains 14 bases. CDR1 and CDR2 (SGHNT, YYREEE) derive from the germline V gene (reference sequence). The cysteine opens and the phenylalanine closes a CDR3 of 14 amino acids. Only the CDR3 part of the read is kept: 42 bases, read in frame from the first base. In total, 500 to 700 healthy bone marrow donors made up the cohort. At the time of sampling, all cohort members were nominally healthy, though unrecorded immune exposures were likely present. The donor was CMV seronegative and belonged to the group of 320 or so seronegative cohort members. A peripheral blood sample was provided by each donor, and peripheral blood mononuclear cells were used for TCR beta sequencing. Genomic DNA extraction from the blood cell samples was performed with the Qiagen DNeasy Blood Extraction Kit. Overall results and qualifications from the work: According to a later analysis, most CMV-associated TCR beta chains appeared to be HLA-restricted, and the HLA associations seemed to be driven largely by CMV exposure. In a later analysis, TCR association rates were found to vary across HLA loci, with the most associated TCRs seen for DRB1 alleles and the fewest for HLA-C alleles. Strong co-occurrence of HLA alleles, especially DR and DQ, made assigning TCR associations to individual alleles difficult. A few of the identified cytomegalovirus-associated TCR beta chains were confirmed in vitro to be specific for cytomegalovirus antigens. Roughly uniform sequencing depth across donors was assumed in presence/absence analyses, although this assumption may not hold. In a later analysis, 15,000 to 20,000 TCR beta sequences were associated with specific HLA alleles at a false discovery rate of 0.05. According to a later analysis, parvovirus B19, influenza, CMV and Epstein-Barr virus appeared linked to several top co-occurrence clusters. A later genetic analysis associated a missense DCLRE1C variant with V-gene and J-gene trimming of TCR beta chains, and an independent cohort replicated the association. A total of 150 or so TCR beta chains were listed by the study as associated with cytomegalovirus. Because HLA typing was unavailable for some donors at each locus, only the typed subset was used in association tests. In an earlier analysis of some 500 of the donors, most TCR beta V segments appeared in productive rearrangements about 87% or about 30% of the time, broadly matching IMGT annotations. In this cohort, only TCR beta chains were sequenced, and detectable features were limited by the absence of alpha or paired-chain data. For the cohort, immune exposure information was limited to CMV serostatus. The earlier analysis of almost 600 of the donors excluded approximately 17 rarely observed V segments, including chromosome 9 orphons, because counts were too low. A later genetic analysis reported fewer N-insertions in productive TCRs among donors in an Asian-associated ancestry cluster than the roughly 720-donor mean. Across donors, most TCR sequences were observed very rarely, whereas some public TCRs were present in many individuals. Because the 87-base-pair reads could not distinguish some IMGT-functional V segments, including TRBV6-2 and TRBV6-3, those segments were excluded. In a later analysis, HLA-associated TCR beta chains were found to be more clonally expanded and to have lower generation probabilities than equally common non-associated chains. Linkage disequilibrium might explain the correlated functional status among segregating V segments, but an unknown experimental factor could not be ruled out. The authors suggested that the approach could potentially be generalized to other disease states and immunological phenotypes. A cluster of highly shared sequence variants was judged likely to be a technical artifact of the sequencing pipeline. In both the original and validation cohorts, the classifier was reported to diagnose cytomegalovirus status with high specificity and sensitivity. A further reported finding was that TCR beta sequences accurately predicted the HLA-A and HLA-B alleles for most subjects in the first cohort.

Libraries were built with the immunoSEQ multiplex PCR assay. A mixture of 60 forward primers for TCR Vbeta segments and 13 reverse primers for TCR Jbeta segments was used in the multiplex PCR. Amplification of the CDR3 region of rearranged TCR beta genes was performed with a multiplex PCR assay on genomic DNA. The Illumina HiSeq System was used to sequence the amplified TCR beta libraries as 87-base-pair reads. In the source study's methods: A later analysis tallied about 77 million unique TCR beta chains across the 550 to 850 repertoires, and approximately 9.9 million of those chains were shared by two or more donors. Raw reads were error-corrected and collapsed into unique sequences with a nearest-neighbor algorithm that merged closely related sequences to remove PCR and sequencing errors. To assign V, D and J gene segments, CDR3 sequences were aligned to IMGT reference sequences. For a sequence to be retained, at least a six-nucleotide match to both a V gene segment and a J gene segment was required. Rearrangements were classified as productive when the CDR3 lacked stop codons and remained in frame with V and J, and all other rearrangements were classified as non-productive. Following IMGT convention, CDR3 was defined as the stretch from the second conserved V-encoded cysteine to the conserved J-encoded phenylalanine. Sequences without an unambiguous match to a single V gene segment were excluded from the earlier analysis of about 600 of the donors. In an earlier analysis of almost 600 of the donors, a V segment was called functional when productive rearrangements were above 56.7%, and segregating when the standard deviation between donors exceeded 5%. A statistical classification framework was developed to diagnose cytomegalovirus status using the catalog of TCR beta chain sequences. V and J gene assignment, in a later analysis, came from comparing TCR nucleotide sequences with IMGT/GENE-DB human TR gene sequences. The TCRdist pipeline was used in a later analysis to assign CDR3 sequences and most-parsimonious VDJ recombination scenarios. A later analysis defined each TCR beta chain by its CDR3 amino acid sequence plus V-gene family, and excluded reads lacking a unique V-gene family. As a way to deal with suspected cross-contamination and a sequencing artifact, a later analysis dropped approximately 570 nucleotide sequences that were highly shared and had low generation probability. For each public chain, a later analysis derived a clonal expansion index from normalized ranks of inferred template counts within each repertoire. A later analysis computed generation probabilities with a VDJ recombination model fitted to out-of-frame rearrangements, and checked the results against IGoR. A later analysis scored TCR-TCR, TCR-HLA and TCR-CMV co-occurrence with hypergeometric tests, applying a repertoire-size bias correction to TCR pairs. False discovery rates were estimated in a later analysis by permuting HLA or CMV assignments 20 times. A later analysis grouped co-occurring TCRs with DBSCAN, adding TCRdist sequence similarity when clustering within HLA-allele-positive subsets. Repertoires with fewer than 30,000 or more than 120,000 public chains, plus five repertoires with anomalous nucleotide sharing, were excluded from co-occurrence clustering. TCRdb limited this immuneACCESS table to in-frame rearrangements with V and J called. A share of clones is missing; checked studies link under half to unresolved V genes, and the rest is unexplained. V and J calls and clone size are given by that table; D and trimming were obtained from the DNA. The sample table records about 150,000 clones; around nine tenths of these occur just once. The top ten hold approximately 4.7% of the sample.

With respect to this clone: The specificity of this receptor is unknown. Qualities for individual bases were not recorded, and no much larger clone is one base off.

The TCR originated in a woman aged 25 to 39 in good health and CMV-seronegative. The sequenced sample consisted of PBMCs. The rearranged chain carries TRBV5-4 and TRBJ2-1; D gene: possibly TRBD2, on 6 matching bases. The CDR3 in this case is CASNQGDSYNEQFF. The DNA reads TGTGCCAGCAACCAAGGGGACTCATACAATGAGCAGTTCTTC.